Shown below are 7 T cell receptor beta chains from a single sample sequenced in a study of PD-L1 blockade in urothelial cancer (dated by TCRdb to between 2016 and 2019). Library preparation was by the immunoSEQ multiplex PCR assay. TCRdb holds this immuneACCESS table with in-frame rearrangements only. Some clones are missing; in checked studies, unresolved V genes explain under half, and the rest has no known cause. In all, the sample holds tens of thousands of clones, and about 90% of those were seen once. The ten biggest clones cover under 20% of the sample. The source was PBMCs, collected around atezolizumab (anti-PD-L1) treatment. These receptors all come from a man in his sixties with urothelial cancer.

The V and J genes are TRBV4-1 and TRBJ2-7; D is possibly TRBD1 (6 bases). CDR1 is MGHRA, CDR2 YSYEKL, per germline. This CDR3 is built from 18 residues. Trimming removed 5 bases from V and 2 bases from J, with 25 bases in between. The DNA for the CDR3 is TGCGCCAGCAGCGAGTACGGAAGTTACGGGACACTCGCCTACGAGCAGTACTTC. The encoded protein is CASSEYGSYGTLAYEQYF.

In DNA, the CDR3 is TGTGCCAGCAGTTGGTCTAGCTCAAACGAGCAGTACTTC. As protein: CASSWSSSNEQYF. The V gene is TRBV27, the J gene TRBJ2-7; weak D call: TRBD2 (5 bases). The CDR3 runs to 13 residues. Trimming removed 4 bases at V and 5 bases at J, with 12 bases between. Germline V gene data show CDR1 as MNHEY and CDR2 as SMNVEV (reference sequence).

The chain is built from TRBV19 and TRBJ2-7; 8 bases are a match to TRBD1. CDR3 size: 14 residues. J gave up 5 bases and V 3 bases, and 6 bases lay outside the gene matches. CDR1 and CDR2 (germline): LNHDA, SQIVND (reference sequence). The CDR3 spells CASSMGQDTNEQYF. DNA for the CDR3: TGTGCCAGTAGTATGGGACAGGATACTAACGAGCAGTACTTC.

This chain connects TRBV9 to TRBJ2-5; TRBD2 agrees at 7 bases. The CDR3 sequence is 16 residues long. Trimming cost V 0 bases and J 2 bases; bases outside gene matches: 7. Germline V gene data show CDR1 as SGDLS and CDR2 as YYNGEE. CDR3 in amino acids: CASSVGVGDYQETQYF. Here the CDR3 DNA reads TGTGCCAGCAGCGTAGGGGTAGGGGACTATCAAGAGACCCAGTACTTC.

This chain joins TRBV11-3 and TRBJ2-7, with 9 bases that match TRBD2. From germline, CDR1 is SGHNT and CDR2 YENEEA. V lost 4 bases and J lost 5; bases outside the gene matches: 15. This CDR3 has 17 residues. This CDR3 is CASSSFDSGGPVDEQYF. Here the CDR3 DNA reads TGTGCCAGCAGCTCGTTCGATAGCGGGGGACCCGTTGACGAGCAGTACTTC. The full variable domain, rest sourced from reference TRBV11-3 and TRBJ2-7, is EAGVVQSPRYKIIEKKQPVAFWCNPISGHNTLYWYLQNLGQGPELLIRYENEEAVDDSQLPKDRFSAERLKGVDSTLKIQPAELGDSAVYLCASSSFDSGGPVDEQYFGPGTRLTVT.

The chain joins TRBV6-5 to TRBJ2-5; possibly TRBD2 for D (6 bases). Between the trimmed V and J ends, which lost 5 bases and 4 bases, there was a span of 11 bases. There are 13 residues in the CDR3. Looked up from germline, CDR1 is MNHEY and CDR2 is SVGAGI. CDR3 loop: CASSTGSRETQYF. The CDR3 DNA reads as TGTGCCAGCAGTACCGGGAGTCGAGAGACCCAGTACTTC.

J is TRBJ2-3 and V is TRBV7-6, with 9 nucleotides matching TRBD1. Trimming at V came to 5 bases and at J to 0 bases, leaving 3 bases not matched to a gene. Germline-derived CDR1 and CDR2 are SGHVS and FNYEAQ. The CDR3 consists of 15 residues. The DNA of the CDR3 is TGTGCCAGCAGCGCCGGGACAGGGAGCACAGATACGCAGTATTTT. Translation: CASSAGTGSTDTQYF.